This TCR beta chain comes out of a study of OX40 agonist ivuxolimab in advanced cancers. Study background: Participants averaged approximately 65 years of age (range about 23 to 79) and were roughly 80% male.

Patients with a history of autoimmune disease or on systemic immunosuppression were excluded. With regard to this clone: Its matching antigen is unknown.

CDR1 and CDR2 from the germline V gene are ENHRY and SYGVKD. CDR3 length: 13 amino acids. J lost 1 base, V lost 6 bases, and 2 bases had no gene match. Study results and caveats: At 0.1 to 3.0 mg/kg and by week 6, CD4+ and CD8+ T cells in the blood had expanded clonally. Antigen targets of the expanded peripheral T cells went undetermined.

Clones were sequenced by immunoSEQ multiplex PCR, and TCRdb holds only the in-frame ones, with some missing. Found here are about 52,000 clones, 85% to 90% of them singletons; the top ten hold around 6.9%. This receptor was taken from an adult with an advanced solid tumor such as melanoma, head and neck, liver or kidney cancer. The input for sequencing was CD4+ or CD8+ T cells sorted from blood, taken in a trial of the OX40 agonist ivuxolimab. The chain employs TRBV10-3 and TRBJ2-5, with 7 bases that match TRBD1. In nucleotides, the CDR3 is TGTGCCATCAGGGGACAGTCCCAAGAGACCCAGTACTTC. Its protein is CAIRGQSQETQYF.